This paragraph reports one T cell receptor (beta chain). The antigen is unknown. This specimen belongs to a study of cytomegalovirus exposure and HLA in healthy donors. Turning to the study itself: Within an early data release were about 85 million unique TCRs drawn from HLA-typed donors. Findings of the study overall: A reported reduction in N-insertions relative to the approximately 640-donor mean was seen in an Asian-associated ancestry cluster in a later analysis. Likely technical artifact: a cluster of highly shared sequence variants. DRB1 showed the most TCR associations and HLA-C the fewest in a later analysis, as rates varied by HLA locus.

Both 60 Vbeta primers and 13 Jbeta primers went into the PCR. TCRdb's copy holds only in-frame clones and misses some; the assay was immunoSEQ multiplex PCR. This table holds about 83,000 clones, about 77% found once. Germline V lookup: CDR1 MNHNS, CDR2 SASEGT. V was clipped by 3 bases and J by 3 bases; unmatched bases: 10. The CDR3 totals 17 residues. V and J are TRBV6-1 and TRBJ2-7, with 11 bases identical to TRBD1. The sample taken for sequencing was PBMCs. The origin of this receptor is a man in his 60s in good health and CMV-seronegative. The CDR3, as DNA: TGTGCCAGCAGTGAGGGTCGACCGGGACAGGGGGTCTACGAGCAGTACTTC. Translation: CASSEGRPGQGVYEQYF.